The text below deals with one T cell receptor (beta chain). Its antigen is not yet known. No base quality information exists; no much larger clone differs at one position. What the time point label conveys for this sample: peripheral blood 6 weeks after treatment start. The cohort comprised about 30 patients with locally advanced or metastatic urothelial carcinoma treated at Memorial Sloan Kettering on a trial protocol. Peripheral blood mononuclear cells were collected pretreatment and during treatment, with between 1 and 8 total time points obtained per patient. The Qiagen DNeasy Blood extraction kit was used to purify genomic DNA from total PBMCs and from tumor samples. Collected pretreatment and during treatment, PBMCs were isolated and stored as previously described. The sample originates from a study of PD-L1 blockade in urothelial cancer (dated by TCRdb to the late 2010s). For the wider study: Every patient began therapy in the mid-2010s and was given atezolizumab 1,200 mg intravenously every 3 weeks. About nine tenths of the roughly 29 patients were identified as males with urothelial cancer of bladder origin, and a prior smoking history was reported by 18 of 29 patients. An ECOG performance status of 0 or 1 was recorded for the patients, and 0 to 3 prior chemotherapy regimens had been received by the patients. Blood samples were analyzed 3 weeks after the start of treatment (second dose) and 6 weeks after the start of treatment. A median of approximately 140,000 T cells and 65,000 to 90,000 unique TCRs was obtained from blood samples, and a median clonality of roughly 0.082 was observed. The study, an exploratory multi-omic analysis, examined somatic, immune and clinical correlates of response to PD-L1 blockade with atezolizumab in urothelial cancer. Pretreatment tumor samples, along with matched peripheral blood collected serially before and after atezolizumab treatment, underwent TCR sequencing. Durable clinical benefit was defined as progression-free survival longer than 6 months, and TCR features were also tested against progression-free and overall survival. In the same patients, whole exome sequencing and RNA sequencing of pretreatment tumors were performed in addition to TCR sequencing. Roughly 10 patients achieved durable clinical benefit and approximately 20 did not. Pretreatment blood TCR-seq was available for under 35 patients, at least one posttreatment blood collection was obtained for 24 patients, and tumor TCR-seq was available for 24 patients. Broader findings and caveats from the paper: A pretreatment peripheral blood TCR clonality below the median was linked to improved progression-free and overall survival. Because the sample size was small (n = 29) and many of the analyses were exploratory, the results are meant to be hypothesis-generating. At 3 weeks after the start of treatment, tumor-associated TCR clones in peripheral blood had expanded more in patients with durable benefit (n of about 22, p = 0.022).

The germline V gene (reference sequence) gives CDR1 as LNHDA and CDR2 as SQIVND. The CDR3 starts with the cysteine, ends with the phenylalanine, and has 15 residues. Only the CDR3 portion is preserved as DNA: 45 bases, with reading frame beginning at the first base. Trimming leaves V shorter by 5 bases and J shorter by 1 base, with the junction holding 7 bases beyond the gene matches. Synthetic TCR analog templates were spiked into each PCR so that absolute template abundance could be estimated from read counts. The immunoSEQ assay was used to amplify TCRbeta CDR3 regions from genomic DNA with bias-controlled V and J gene primers. Sequencing of rearranged TCRbeta segments was done at approximately 20X coverage. Regarding the original processing steps: Sequencing errors were corrected by clustering, and CDR3s were annotated against IMGT so that V, D and J genes could be assigned. Downstream analyses used only productive TCRbeta rearrangements, leaving out any out-of-frame or stop-codon sequences. Clonality was calculated as one minus the Shannon entropy normalized by the log of the number of unique productive sequences. Clones differing between time points or between blood and tumor were identified by Fisher's exact test with Benjamini-Hochberg correction at adjusted p below 0.01. TCRdb obtained this table from immuneACCESS and retained in-frame rearrangements with V and J assigned. These tables miss some clones; where compared with another copy, unresolved V genes account for less than half of the shortfall, and the remainder is unexplained. The V and J calls and clone size were taken over from that table, and D and trimming were inferred from the DNA. The sample includes 95,000 to 130,000 clones, with about 89% observed a single time. In total, the top ten clones hold 1.5% to 2% of the sample.

Sequenced material: PBMCs, taken around atezolizumab (anti-PD-L1) treatment. The TCR sequence derives from a man in his 60s with urothelial cancer. Here the chain combines TRBV19 and TRBJ1-1; 7 bases in between match TRBD1. This receptor has the CDR3 CASSVGTAPNTEAFF. The sequence in DNA is TGTGCCAGTAGTGTCGGGACAGCCCCGAACACTGAAGCTTTCTTT.